One and the same sample provided the 21 T cell receptor beta chains below, sequenced in a study of post-analysis software for immune sequencing data. Study-wide results and limits: Roughly five TRBV segments appeared more often in patients than in controls, and TRBV5-6, TRBV5-1 and TRBV20-1 were among these.

These receptors are not linked to any known antigen. Unique-molecular-identifier-tagged TCR beta cDNA libraries were used. TCRdb itself ran the PCR reads through MiXCR, one entry per CDR3 protein. The data hold 750,000 to 900,000 distinct CDR3 sequences, with around 46% observed a single time. Sequenced material: blood. All receptors come from a girl between 5 and 17 years old with multiple sclerosis.

The chain recombines TRBV25-1 with TRBJ1-2, with a weak D call TRBD1 (6 bases). Germline CDR1 and CDR2: MGHDK and SYGVNS. Trimming took off 3 bases at V and 8 bases at J, with 16 bases between the two ends. The CDR3 loop spans 14 amino acids. The CDR3 DNA reads as TGTGCCAGCAGTGATTTCTCAGGGGCTGGCGGCTACACCTTC. This sequence encodes CASSDFSGAGGYTF.

The V and J genes are TRBV20-1 and TRBJ2-1; 10 nucleotides match TRBD2. Germline assignment: CDR1 DFQATT and CDR2 SNEGSKA (reference sequence). V lost 4 bases and J lost 5; bases outside the gene matches: 8. The CDR3 is 15 residues long. The CDR3 is CSATGTSDFDNEQFF. CDR3 nucleotides: TGCAGTGCTACCGGGACTAGCGATTTCGACAATGAGCAGTTCTTC.

The chain links TRBV9 to TRBJ2-1, with 10 bases matching TRBD2. The CDR3 extends over 16 amino acids. In germline, CDR1 is SGDLS, CDR2 YYNGEE. V lost 3 bases to trimming and J lost 5 bases; unmatched junction nucleotides: 8. In DNA form, the CDR3 reads TGTGCCAGCAGCGGGACGGGACTAGCGAAGAACAATGAGCAGTTCTTC. Translating gives CASSGTGLAKNNEQFF.

V usage is TRBV12-3 or TRBV12-4 and J usage is TRBJ1-2, with a possible D match to TRBD1 (5 bases). The CDR3 covers 15 residues. V was trimmed by 11 bases and J by 3 bases, leaving 22 bases between them. As DNA, the CDR3 is TGTGCCGGCAAACTCGGGGCAGGGAACTACTATGGCTACACCTTC. This sequence encodes CAGKLGAGNYYGYTF.

The chain uses TRBV4-3 and TRBJ2-5; D uncertain. This CDR3 has 15 amino acids. Trimming stripped 3 bases from V and 3 bases from J, with 14 bases between. CDR1 LGHNA and CDR2 YSLEER come from the germline V gene. The CDR3 loop reads CASSQALAVEETQYF. CDR3 in DNA: TGCGCCAGCAGCCAGGCCCTGGCCGTTGAAGAGACCCAGTACTTC.

This clonotype has just a few counts. V is TRBV7-9 and J is TRBJ2-3; TRBD2 aligns across 11 bases. Germline values: CDR1 SEHNR, CDR2 FQNEAQ (reference sequence). The CDR3 is 17 residues long. V lost 0 bases and J lost 2; bases outside the gene matches: 4. The CDR3 sequence: CASSLAGLAGLTDTQYF. The CDR3 region has the DNA TGTGCCAGCAGCTTAGCAGGACTAGCGGGCCTCACAGATACGCAGTATTTT.

The chain uses TRBV7-8 and TRBJ2-3; 7 bases agree with TRBD2. The CDR3 is 16 residues long. Trimming took 5 bases from V and 2 from J; bases not matched to a gene: 10. Germline CDR1 and CDR2: SGHVS and FQNEAQ. The CDR3 DNA reads as TGTGCCAGCAGCCCCGCCAGCGGGGAAGACACAGATACGCAGTATTTT. It encodes CASSPASGEDTDTQYF.

The sample holds a few counts of this clonotype. The DNA for the CDR3 is TGCAGCGTTGAGGTCAGCTTGAACACTGAAGCTTTCTTT. It codes for CSVEVSLNTEAFF. The chain joins TRBV29-1 to TRBJ1-1; no clear D. Trimming removed 3 bases at V and 0 bases at J, with 8 bases between. Germline assignment: CDR1 SQVTM and CDR2 ANQGSEA. This CDR3 is built from 13 residues.

This chain connects TRBV29-1 to TRBJ1-2; no reliable D call. V was clipped by 0 bases and J by 7 bases, with 12 bases between them. CDR1 and CDR2 (germline): SQVTM, ANQGSEA. The CDR3 length is 13 residues. The CDR3 here is CSVEDRALLGYTF. CDR3 DNA sequence: TGCAGCGTTGAAGATCGGGCCTTACTTGGCTACACCTTC.

The rearrangement joins TRBV6-6 to TRBJ2-7, with a weak D call TRBD2 (6 bases). V dropped 0 bases and J dropped 7 bases, with 16 bases sitting between them. Germline V gene data show CDR1 as MNHNY and CDR2 as SVGAGI (reference sequence). CDR3 length: 15 amino acids. Here the CDR3 reads CASSYSSGAPPEQYF. The CDR3 DNA follows: TGTGCCAGCAGTTACTCTAGCGGAGCACCCCCGGAGCAGTACTTC.

V and J are TRBV6-6 and TRBJ1-5; no reliable D call. V was clipped by 6 bases and J by 7 bases, with 16 bases between them. The CDR3 has 14 amino acids. Germline V gene data show CDR1 as MNHNY and CDR2 as SVGAGI (reference sequence). In DNA, the CDR3 is TGTGCCAGCAGCCTCGCTTTACCCGAGCAGCCCCAGCATTTT. This encodes CASSLALPEQPQHF.

The V and J genes are TRBV14 and TRBJ1-2; D is undetermined. The V end was cut by 0 bases, the J end by 0 bases, with 14 bases between. Germline CDR1 and CDR2: SGHDN and FVKESK. The CDR3 consists of 17 residues. In nucleotides, the CDR3 is TGTGCCAGCAGCCAAGAAGGTCCGGCAAACCCTAACTATGGCTACACCTTC. Encoded protein: CASSQEGPANPNYGYTF.

The chain is built from TRBV10-3 and TRBJ2-6; a possible D gene is TRBD1 (6 bases). Germline V gene sequence: CDR1 ENHRY, CDR2 SYGVKD. Trimming stripped 5 bases from V and 2 bases from J, with 13 bases between. This CDR3 region has 16 residues. The CDR3 nucleotides read TGTGCCATCAGTTCCGGGACAACAACTGGGGCCAACGTCCTGACTTTC. This translates into CAISSGTTTGANVLTF.

The genes are TRBV28 and TRBJ1-2; 9 nucleotides match TRBD1. The CDR3 runs 14 residues. The germline V gene encodes CDR1 MDHEN and CDR2 SYDVKM. J lost 3 bases, V lost 7 bases, and 6 bases had no gene match. The CDR3 DNA reads TGTGCCAGCACCTGGGACAGGGAAGACTATGGCTACACCTTC. Translated, it gives CASTWDREDYGYTF.

This chain uses TRBV28 with TRBJ2-7; D is possibly TRBD2 (6 bases). The germline gives CDR1 MDHEN, CDR2 SYDVKM. This CDR3 is 17 amino acids long. The V and J ends lost 3 bases and 0 bases respectively, with 18 bases between them. Written as DNA, the CDR3 is TGTGCCAGCAGTTTGGGGTCCAGGGTAGCGGTCTCCTACGAGCAGTACTTC. Amino acids: CASSLGSRVAVSYEQYF.

The rearrangement links TRBV3-1 to TRBJ1-2, with 7 bases lining up with TRBD1. The CDR3 is made up of 15 amino acids. Per the germline V gene, CDR1 is LGHDT and CDR2 is YNNKEL (reference sequence). With V trimmed by 4 bases and J by 3 bases, 8 bases remained unmatched. CDR3 DNA: TGTGCCAGCAGCCCTGAGTCAGGGGGGGACTATGGCTACACCTTC. This sequence encodes CASSPESGGDYGYTF.

This clonotype has only a few counts. The chain couples TRBV7-9 to TRBJ2-5; D call uncertain. Germline loops: CDR1 SEHNR, CDR2 FQNEAQ (reference sequence). This CDR3 spans 13 amino acids. The germline V and J ends were trimmed by 1 base and 4 bases, with 7 bases remaining between them. The CDR3 DNA reads as TGTGCCAGCAGCTTAGACGTGGCAGAGACCCAGTACTTC. Encoded protein: CASSLDVAETQYF.

This clonotype was seen a handful of times. This chain uses TRBV7-8 with TRBJ2-5, with 12 bases that match TRBD2. The DNA matches TRBJ2-7 better at its end, which makes the J call doubtful. The CDR3 is made up of 17 amino acids. The V gene's germline CDR1 is SGHVS and CDR2 FQNEAQ. This CDR3 is CASSLGLAGVQIYEQYF. The CDR3 nucleotides read TGTGCCAGCAGCTTAGGACTAGCGGGAGTGCAGATCTACGAGCAGTACTTC.

There are a few counts of this clonotype. The chain links TRBV15 to TRBJ2-1; 8 nucleotides line up with TRBD2. The CDR3 runs to 14 residues. The germline V gene encodes CDR1 LNHNV and CDR2 YYDKDF (reference sequence). Trimming took 6 bases from V and 4 from J; bases not matched to a gene: 5. CDR3 sequence (DNA): TGTGCCACCAGTCAGGCGGGAGGATACAATGAGCAGTTCTTC. It codes for CATSQAGGYNEQFF.

The chain carries TRBV6-2 or TRBV6-3 and TRBJ2-1, with 7 bases matching TRBD1. There are 16 residues in the CDR3. CDR1 is MNHEY, CDR2 SVGEGT, per germline. The trim removed 5 bases at V and 1 base at J, leaving 8 bases unmatched. The CDR3 sequence is CASSLVDRDSYNEQFF. The CDR3 region has the DNA TGTGCCAGCAGTCTTGTAGACAGGGATTCCTACAATGAGCAGTTCTTC.

This clonotype was counted between two and nine times. The J gene is TRBJ2-3, the V gene TRBV9; TRBD2 aligns across 8 bases. The CDR3 sequence is 13 residues long. Germline V gene sequence: CDR1 SGDLS, CDR2 YYNGEE. The ends lost 4 bases at V and 8 bases at J; junction bases unmatched: 6. The CDR3 DNA reads as TGTGCCAGCAGCACCGGGACTAGTTCTACGCAGTATTTT. It is translated as CASSTGTSSTQYF.